These 12 T cell receptor beta chains were sequenced from one sample in a study of post-analysis software for immune sequencing data. Study-level results: TRBV segments more frequent in patients than in controls numbered roughly 5 and included TRBV5-6, TRBV5-1 and TRBV20-1.

These TCRs are of unknown antigen specificity. Incorporated into the TCR beta cDNA libraries were unique molecular identifiers, which served to reduce PCR and sequencing biases. Via MiXCR, TCRdb re-called the PCR reads, giving one row per CDR3 protein. The sample carries about 460,000 distinct CDR3 sequences, roughly 45% recorded once. Material for sequencing was blood. The receptors shown here come from a girl aged 5 to 17 with multiple sclerosis.

This clonotype showed up just a few times. This chain connects TRBV15 to TRBJ2-1; no firm D call. Trimming shortened V by 0 bases and J by 5 bases, and 5 bases separated the two germline ends. CDR1 and CDR2 from the germline V gene are LNHNV and YYDKDF (reference sequence). The CDR3 sequence is 13 residues long. CDR3 nucleotide sequence: TGTGCCACCAGCAGAGAGTGGCACAATGAGCAGTTCTTC. Protein product: CATSREWHNEQFF.

The CDR3 DNA follows: TGCGCCAGCAGCCAAGAAGGGGGAGCGTTGAATACGCAGTATTTT. This encodes CASSQEGGALNTQYF. The gene calls are TRBV4-3 and TRBJ2-3; TRBD1 might be the D (6 bases). Trimming cost V 0 bases and J 7 bases, with 14 bases left between them. The CDR3 extends over 15 amino acids. Germline-derived CDR1 and CDR2 are LGHNA and YSLEER.

The chain links TRBV20-1 to TRBJ2-7, with no clear D. The CDR3 totals 12 residues. Germline CDR1 reads DFQATT; CDR2 reads SNEGSKA (reference sequence). V shed 6 bases and J shed 7 bases, with 16 bases lying between them. Written as DNA, the CDR3 is TGCAGTGCCAATTACGACCCCGTGGAGCAGTACTTC. Its translation: CSANYDPVEQYF.

A few counts support this clonotype. This chain uses TRBV5-6 with TRBJ2-1; D gene unclear. CDR3 length equals 15 residues. Between the trimmed V and J ends, which lost 4 bases and 4 bases, there was a span of 15 bases. In germline, CDR1 is SGHDT, CDR2 YYEEEE. Here the CDR3 DNA reads TGTGCCAGCAGCCGGTCTGTGGCCTCATACAATGAGCAGTTCTTC. It translates to CASSRSVASYNEQFF.

The chain carries TRBV7-9 and TRBJ2-4, with D possibly TRBD2 on 5 matching bases. This CDR3 is built from 13 residues. The V gene's germline CDR1 is SEHNR and CDR2 FQNEAQ (reference sequence). With 8 bases removed from V and 5 bases from J, the gap between germline ends came to 13 bases. CDR3 sequence (DNA): TGTGCCAGCCTAGCTGCAAATGAAAACATTCAGTACTTC. Translating gives CASLAANENIQYF.

This clonotype was detected only a few times. V gene TRBV9 combines with J gene TRBJ2-1, with TRBD2 matching over 10 bases. CDR1 and CDR2 (germline): SGDLS, YYNGEE. V was pared by 4 bases and J by 6 bases, with 13 bases of the junction left unmatched. The CDR3 runs to 17 residues. CDR3 sequence reads: CASSQSGRTSGINEQFF. CDR3 bases: TGTGCCAGCAGCCAAAGTGGGAGGACTAGCGGCATCAATGAGCAGTTCTTC.

This clonotype was seen a few times. The chain couples TRBV7-2 to TRBJ2-3; 10 nucleotides align to TRBD2. The CDR3 runs to 16 residues. The V and J ends lost 0 bases and 4 bases, in that order; junction bases with no gene match: 4. Germline V lookup: CDR1 SGHTA, CDR2 FQGNSA. CDR3 region: CASSLAGTSAADTQYF. The CDR3 DNA follows: TGTGCCAGCAGCTTAGCCGGGACTAGCGCGGCAGATACGCAGTATTTT.

The V and J genes are TRBV20-1 and TRBJ2-1; no clear D gene. The germline CDR1 and CDR2 sequences are DFQATT and SNEGSKA (reference sequence). V was shortened by 0 bases and J by 6 bases, with 12 bases between the two germline ends. The CDR3 contains 14 residues. The DNA for the CDR3 is TGCAGTGCTAGAGATAGGGAACTAACCAATGAGCAGTTCTTC. Translated, it gives CSARDRELTNEQFF.

This clonotype was seen a few times. This sequence joins TRBV5-1 and TRBJ2-1; weak D call: TRBD2 (5 bases). Trimming shortened V by 2 bases and J by 8 bases, and 11 bases separated the two germline ends. CDR1 is SGHRS and CDR2 is YFSETQ in the germline V gene. This CDR3 comprises 13 residues. The CDR3 region has the DNA TGCGCCAGCAGCTTAGGGATGGAGGATGAGCAGTTCTTC. Protein: CASSLGMEDEQFF.

The V call is TRBV6-6, the J call TRBJ1-1, with 8 bases identical to TRBD1. In germline, CDR1 is MNHNY, CDR2 SVGAGI (reference sequence). Trimming removed 3 bases from V and 5 bases from J; junction bases left unmatched: 11. The CDR3 has 16 residues. For the CDR3, the DNA is TGTGCCAGCAGTTATCCCGGACAGGGCCTAGGGACTGAAGCTTTCTTT. This gives the protein CASSYPGQGLGTEAFF.

This chain joins TRBV6-1 and TRBJ2-1; 11 nucleotides agree with TRBD2. CDR3 length equals 17 residues. J gave up 9 bases and V 2 bases, and 12 bases lay outside the gene matches. Germline V gene lookup returns CDR1 MNHNS and CDR2 SASEGT. The CDR3 DNA sequence: TGTGCCAGCAGTGAATTTCTACCGACTAGCGGGAAGGGTGAGCAGTTCTTC. Its protein is CASSEFLPTSGKGEQFF.

This sequence joins TRBV20-1 and TRBJ2-1; TRBD1 matches at 7 bases. The J call may not be correct, given that the DNA end is closer to TRBJ2-7. The CDR3 length is 15 residues. Per germline, CDR1 DFQATT and CDR2 SNEGSKA (reference sequence). In DNA, the CDR3 is TGCAGTGCTAGAGACGAAGGGGGCAAGGGCTACGAGCAGTACTTC. Translating it yields CSARDEGGKGYEQYF.